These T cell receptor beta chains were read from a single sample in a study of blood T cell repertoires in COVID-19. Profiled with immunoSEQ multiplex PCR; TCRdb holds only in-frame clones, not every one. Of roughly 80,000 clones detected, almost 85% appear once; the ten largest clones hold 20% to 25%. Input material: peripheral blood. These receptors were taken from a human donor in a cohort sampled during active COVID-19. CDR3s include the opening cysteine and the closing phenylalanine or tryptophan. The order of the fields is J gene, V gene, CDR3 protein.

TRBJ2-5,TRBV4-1,CASSQGVKAGPRETQYF
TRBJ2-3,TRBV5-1,CASSQTSGGPSPQYF
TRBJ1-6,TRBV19,CASSLIQGRNSPLHF
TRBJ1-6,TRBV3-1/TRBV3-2,CASSQEWGRSVFSSYNSPLHF
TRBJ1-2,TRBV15,CATSRQGGEANYGYTF
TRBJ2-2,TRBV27,CASLRTGGTGELFF
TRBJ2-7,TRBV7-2,CASSLVPGGSREQYF
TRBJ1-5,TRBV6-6,CASSPRQGSSNQPQHF
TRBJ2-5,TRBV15,CATSRGVGSRGETQYF
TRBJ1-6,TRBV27,CASSITPGGNSPLHF
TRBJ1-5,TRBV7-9,CASSRARGGDNQPQHF